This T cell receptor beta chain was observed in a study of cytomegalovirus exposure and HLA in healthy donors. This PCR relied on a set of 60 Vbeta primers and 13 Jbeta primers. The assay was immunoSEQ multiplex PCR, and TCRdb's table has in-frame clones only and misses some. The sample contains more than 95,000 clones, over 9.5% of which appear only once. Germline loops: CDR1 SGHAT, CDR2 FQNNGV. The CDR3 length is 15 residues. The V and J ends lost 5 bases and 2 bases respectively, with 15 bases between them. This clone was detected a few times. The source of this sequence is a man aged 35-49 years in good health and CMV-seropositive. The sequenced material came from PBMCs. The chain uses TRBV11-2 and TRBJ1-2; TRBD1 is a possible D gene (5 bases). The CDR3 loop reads CASSTYRQTNYGYTF. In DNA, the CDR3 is TGTGCCAGCAGCACTTACCGACAGACCAACTATGGCTACACCTTC.